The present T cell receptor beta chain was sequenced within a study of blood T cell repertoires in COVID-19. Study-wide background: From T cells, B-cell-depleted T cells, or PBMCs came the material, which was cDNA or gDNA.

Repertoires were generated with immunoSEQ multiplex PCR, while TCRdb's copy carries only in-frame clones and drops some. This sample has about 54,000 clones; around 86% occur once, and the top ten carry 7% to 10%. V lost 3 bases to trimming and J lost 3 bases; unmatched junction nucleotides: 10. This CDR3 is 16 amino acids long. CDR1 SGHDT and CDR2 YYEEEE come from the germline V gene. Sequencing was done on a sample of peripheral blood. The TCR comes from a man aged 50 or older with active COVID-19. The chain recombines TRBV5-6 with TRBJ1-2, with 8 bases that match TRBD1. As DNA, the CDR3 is TGTGCCAGCAGCTACCTCGACAGGGGCCCTTACTATGGCTACACCTTC. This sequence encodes CASSYLDRGPYYGYTF.